The entry that follows covers one TCR beta chain sequence. Its antigen is unidentified. This specimen belongs to a study of identifying expanded T cells in peripheral blood. CDR3 length: 16 amino acids. CDR1 SGHVS and CDR2 FNYEAQ come from the germline V gene. After removal of 1 base from V and 5 bases from J, the junction contained 3 bases not matched to a gene. Sequencing was performed with immunoSEQ multiplex PCR; in TCRdb, only in-frame clones are kept and a portion is missing. This sample has about 52,000 clones, with around 82% found just once. No infections or other immune events were documented during collection. Findings and limits, study-wide: Differentially abundant clones: about 1.3 between replicates, around 16 at 2 to 3 weeks, 19 at four.

The rearrangement links TRBV7-6 to TRBJ2-5, with 14 bases fitting TRBD2. The specimen sequenced was blood. The source is a person aged 18-70 years in good health. CDR3 protein: CASSLGLAGGGETQYF. CDR3 DNA sequence: TGTGCCAGCAGCTTAGGACTAGCGGGAGGGGGTGAGACCCAGTACTTC.